This entry lists 22 T cell receptor beta chains sequenced from one sample in a study of shared clonotypes between healthy human individuals (dated by TCRdb to about 2020). The library was built by means of the immunoSEQ multiplex PCR assay. TCRdb carries this immuneACCESS record with in-frame sequences only. Its versions omit some clonotypes, under half of them owing to an unresolved V gene in the studies checked, with the rest unexplained. This sample lists a few million clones; roughly 92% were detected once. The biggest ten clones account for 0.11% to 0.15% of the sample. Sequencing was carried out using naive CD4+ T cells sorted from blood. Taken with the paper, the label for cell subset or site translates to: CD45RA+ positively selected. These receptors came from a man younger than 35 in good health.

The rearrangement joins TRBV5-1 to TRBJ2-7, with TRBD1 matching 7 bases. This CDR3 region has 16 residues. CDR1 is SGHRS and CDR2 is YFSETQ in the germline V gene. The ends lost 0 bases at V and 1 base at J; junction bases unmatched: 7. The CDR3 DNA reads as TGCGCCAGCAGCTTGGTTTCGGGGACAGCATCCTACGAGCAGTACTTC. Translating gives CASSLVSGTASYEQYF.

The chain uses TRBV7-9 and TRBJ2-6; D remains unclear. V lost 2 bases to trimming and J lost 2 bases, with 10 bases between them. This CDR3 comprises 16 residues. CDR1 is SEHNR, CDR2 FQNEAQ, per germline (reference sequence). The CDR3 nucleotides read TGTGCCAGCAGCTTACTCTCCGAAGCTGGGGCCAACGTCCTGACTTTC. Translating gives CASSLLSEAGANVLTF.

This chain joins TRBV19 and TRBJ1-5; TRBD1 is a possible D gene (6 bases). CDR3 length: 16 amino acids. CDR1 and CDR2 (germline): LNHDA, SQIVND (reference sequence). V dropped 9 bases and J dropped 0 bases, with 18 bases sitting between them. This CDR3 is CASSLTRGHSNQPQHF. CDR3 DNA: TGTGCCAGCTCCCTAACCAGGGGACATAGCAATCAGCCCCAGCATTTT.

V and J are TRBV10-3 and TRBJ2-1, with 10 bases identical to TRBD1. This CDR3 contains 13 residues. The V gene end was trimmed by 9 bases and the J gene end by 6 bases; junction bases not matched to a gene: 5. Germline V gene data show CDR1 as ENHRY and CDR2 as SYGVKD. The CDR3 bases are TGTGCCATACTCGGGACAGGGGTCAATGAGCAGTTCTTC. Residues: CAILGTGVNEQFF.

The genes are TRBV9 and TRBJ2-5, with 9 bases that match TRBD1. This CDR3 contains 15 residues. V lost 3 bases, J lost 2 bases, and 5 bases stayed unmatched. The germline V gene encodes CDR1 SGDLS and CDR2 YYNGEE. The CDR3, as DNA: TGTGCCAGCAGCGCGCGGGACAGGGTGCAAGAGACCCAGTACTTC. This gives the protein CASSARDRVQETQYF. Complete variable domain (other parts from reference TRBV9 and TRBJ2-5): DSGVTQTPKHLITATGQRVTLRCSPRSGDLSVYWYQQSLDQGLQFLIQYYNGEERAKGNILERFSAQQFPDLHSELNLSSLELGDSALYFCASSARDRVQETQYFGPGTRLLVL.

The chain is built from TRBV18 and TRBJ2-3, with D possibly matching TRBD2 (5 bases). Trimming removed 3 bases at V and 0 bases at J, with 16 bases between. This CDR3 region has 17 residues. The germline V gene encodes CDR1 KGHSH and CDR2 LQKENI. CDR3 bases: TGTGCCAGCTCACCCGTTTGGACGGGATCTAGCACAGATACGCAGTATTTT. Protein: CASSPVWTGSSTDTQYF.

The rearrangement links TRBV5-6 to TRBJ2-7; D unclear. CDR3 size: 14 residues. CDR1 is SGHDT, CDR2 YYEEEE, per germline. Trimming removed 1 base at V and 0 bases at J, with 8 bases between. CDR3 in amino acids: CASSLYAVSYEQYF. In nucleotides, the CDR3 is TGTGCCAGCAGCTTGTACGCCGTCTCCTACGAGCAGTACTTC.

This sequence joins TRBV5-1 and TRBJ1-4; TRBD1 aligns across 8 bases. The CDR3 totals 15 residues. Germline V gene lookup returns CDR1 SGHRS and CDR2 YFSETQ. V gave up 5 bases and J gave up 3 bases; unmatched junction bases: 6. CDR3 coding DNA: TGCGCCAGCAGGCCTACAGGGGGGTCTAATGAAAAACTGTTTTTT. Translating it yields CASRPTGGSNEKLFF.

The chain has TRBV5-6 and TRBJ2-7; 7 bases map to TRBD1. The CDR3 covers 17 residues. Trimming at V came to 0 bases and at J to 6 bases, leaving 15 bases not matched to a gene. Germline V gene lookup returns CDR1 SGHDT and CDR2 YYEEEE. The CDR3 DNA follows: TGTGCCAGCAGCTTGGAATATACAGGGGCGATTCACCTCGAGCAGTACTTC. Translating it yields CASSLEYTGAIHLEQYF.

This chain joins TRBV5-1 and TRBJ2-1; D is unresolved. V shed 0 bases and J shed 9 bases, with 13 bases lying between them. Germline assignment: CDR1 SGHRS and CDR2 YFSETQ. The CDR3 length is 14 residues. The CDR3 sequence is CASSLGIGTVEQFF. CDR3 nucleotide sequence: TGCGCCAGCAGCTTGGGGATCGGTACAGTTGAGCAGTTCTTC.

The V call is TRBV6-5, the J call TRBJ2-3; possible D gene TRBD1, 5 bases. Germline V gives CDR1 MNHEY, CDR2 SVGAGI. The CDR3 extends over 13 amino acids. Trimming took 6 bases from V and 1 from J, leaving 8 bases between them. CDR3 sequence reads: CASRVGGTDTQYF. CDR3 nucleotide sequence: TGTGCCAGCAGGGTAGGGGGCACAGATACGCAGTATTTT.

The rearrangement joins TRBV2 to TRBJ2-5; the D is unclear. Germline V gene data show CDR1 as SNHLY and CDR2 as FYNNEI. Between the trimmed V and J ends, which lost 6 bases and 11 bases, there was a span of 16 bases. This CDR3 comprises 12 residues. CDR3 sequence (DNA): TGTGCCAGCAGGGCCCAGGTAGGTGAGCAGTACTTC. This translates into CASRAQVGEQYF.

The table lists this clone with a count of one. In nucleotides, the CDR3 is TGTGCCAGCAGTACGCCTGGACAGGGCGCCTACGAGCAGTACTTC. This codes for CASSTPGQGAYEQYF. The chain recombines TRBV6-6 with TRBJ2-7; 8 nucleotides line up with TRBD1. Per germline, CDR1 MNHNY and CDR2 SVGAGI (reference sequence). The ends lost 5 bases at V and 2 bases at J; junction bases unmatched: 8. The CDR3 sequence is 15 residues long.

The chain has TRBV25-1 and TRBJ2-1; D is perhaps TRBD1 (6 bases). V dropped 3 bases and J dropped 7 bases, with 10 bases sitting between them. The CDR3 loop spans 13 amino acids. Germline CDR1 reads MGHDK; CDR2 reads SYGVNS. CDR3 DNA: TGTGCCAGCAGTGACGGGACACGGAATGAGCAGTTCTTC. Protein product: CASSDGTRNEQFF.

V and J are TRBV2 and TRBJ1-2; a weak D match, TRBD1 (6 bases). The V end was cut by 7 bases, the J end by 2 bases, with 14 bases between. Germline assignment: CDR1 SNHLY and CDR2 FYNNEI. The CDR3 consists of 14 residues. CDR3 DNA: TGTGCCAGCACCCGACAGGAGAGAAACTATGGCTACACCTTC. Protein: CASTRQERNYGYTF.

V gene TRBV28 combines with J gene TRBJ1-4; 7 bases are a match to TRBD1. The V gene's germline CDR1 is MDHEN and CDR2 SYDVKM. J gave up 0 bases and V 5 bases, and 15 bases lay outside the gene matches. CDR3 length equals 19 residues. CDR3 sequence reads: CASSQDSTGSYSTNEKLFF. Written as DNA, the CDR3 is TGTGCCAGCAGTCAAGATTCGACAGGGAGTTATTCAACTAATGAAAAACTGTTTTTT.

This chain connects TRBV7-3 to TRBJ2-2; D may be TRBD2 (5 bases). This CDR3 spans 14 amino acids. Germline V gene sequence: CDR1 SGHTA, CDR2 FQGTGA. The V end was cut by 2 bases, the J end by 7 bases, with 11 bases between. CDR3 DNA sequence: TGTGCCAGCAGCTTACGGGGATCTGGCGGGGAGCTGTTTTTT. Translation gives CASSLRGSGGELFF.

The chain carries TRBV28 and TRBJ2-2; 7 bases align to TRBD1. In germline, CDR1 is MDHEN, CDR2 SYDVKM. The junction had 9 bases not matched to a gene; V was cut back by 4 bases and J by 4 bases. The CDR3 is 16 residues long. CDR3 residues: CASSSPWDRFTGELFF. The CDR3, as DNA: TGTGCCAGCAGTTCCCCTTGGGACAGATTCACCGGGGAGCTGTTTTTT.

This clone was seen a single time. J is TRBJ1-5 and V is TRBV19, with TRBD1 identical over 7 bases. The germline V gene encodes CDR1 LNHDA and CDR2 SQIVND (reference sequence). The CDR3 is 15 amino acids. V shed 5 bases, J shed 10 bases, and the junction held 14 bases outside the gene matches. DNA of the CDR3: TGTGCCAGTAGTTCAGGGACAGATGGAAGTTCACCCCAGCATTTT. This encodes CASSSGTDGSSPQHF.

Worth noting for this clone: The same CDR3 is also encoded by other DNA sequences in this sample. The chain employs TRBV11-2 and TRBJ2-3; 7 bases align to TRBD2. Trimming at V came to 3 bases and at J to 2 bases, leaving 5 bases not matched to a gene. The germline CDR1 and CDR2 sequences are SGHAT and FQNNGV. The CDR3 has 15 amino acids. The CDR3 DNA follows: TGTGCCAGCAGCTTGGGCCTAGCGGACACAGATACGCAGTATTTT. Translated, it gives CASSLGLADTDTQYF.

This chain links TRBV5-6 with TRBJ1-4; possible D gene TRBD1, 5 bases. CDR3 length equals 14 residues. Trimming shortened V by 0 bases and J by 8 bases, and 11 bases separated the two germline ends. CDR1 and CDR2 from the germline V gene are SGHDT and YYEEEE. The CDR3 loop is CASSLDGAREKLFF. The CDR3 DNA sequence: TGTGCCAGCAGCTTGGATGGGGCGCGGGAAAAACTGTTTTTT.

The CDR3 here is CASSLGSQEQYF. CDR3 bases: TGCGCCAGCAGCTTGGGGTCGCAGGAGCAGTACTTC. The chain uses TRBV5-1 and TRBJ2-7; unclear D gene. This CDR3 has 12 residues. V shed 0 bases and J shed 7 bases, with 8 bases lying between them. Per germline, CDR1 SGHRS and CDR2 YFSETQ.